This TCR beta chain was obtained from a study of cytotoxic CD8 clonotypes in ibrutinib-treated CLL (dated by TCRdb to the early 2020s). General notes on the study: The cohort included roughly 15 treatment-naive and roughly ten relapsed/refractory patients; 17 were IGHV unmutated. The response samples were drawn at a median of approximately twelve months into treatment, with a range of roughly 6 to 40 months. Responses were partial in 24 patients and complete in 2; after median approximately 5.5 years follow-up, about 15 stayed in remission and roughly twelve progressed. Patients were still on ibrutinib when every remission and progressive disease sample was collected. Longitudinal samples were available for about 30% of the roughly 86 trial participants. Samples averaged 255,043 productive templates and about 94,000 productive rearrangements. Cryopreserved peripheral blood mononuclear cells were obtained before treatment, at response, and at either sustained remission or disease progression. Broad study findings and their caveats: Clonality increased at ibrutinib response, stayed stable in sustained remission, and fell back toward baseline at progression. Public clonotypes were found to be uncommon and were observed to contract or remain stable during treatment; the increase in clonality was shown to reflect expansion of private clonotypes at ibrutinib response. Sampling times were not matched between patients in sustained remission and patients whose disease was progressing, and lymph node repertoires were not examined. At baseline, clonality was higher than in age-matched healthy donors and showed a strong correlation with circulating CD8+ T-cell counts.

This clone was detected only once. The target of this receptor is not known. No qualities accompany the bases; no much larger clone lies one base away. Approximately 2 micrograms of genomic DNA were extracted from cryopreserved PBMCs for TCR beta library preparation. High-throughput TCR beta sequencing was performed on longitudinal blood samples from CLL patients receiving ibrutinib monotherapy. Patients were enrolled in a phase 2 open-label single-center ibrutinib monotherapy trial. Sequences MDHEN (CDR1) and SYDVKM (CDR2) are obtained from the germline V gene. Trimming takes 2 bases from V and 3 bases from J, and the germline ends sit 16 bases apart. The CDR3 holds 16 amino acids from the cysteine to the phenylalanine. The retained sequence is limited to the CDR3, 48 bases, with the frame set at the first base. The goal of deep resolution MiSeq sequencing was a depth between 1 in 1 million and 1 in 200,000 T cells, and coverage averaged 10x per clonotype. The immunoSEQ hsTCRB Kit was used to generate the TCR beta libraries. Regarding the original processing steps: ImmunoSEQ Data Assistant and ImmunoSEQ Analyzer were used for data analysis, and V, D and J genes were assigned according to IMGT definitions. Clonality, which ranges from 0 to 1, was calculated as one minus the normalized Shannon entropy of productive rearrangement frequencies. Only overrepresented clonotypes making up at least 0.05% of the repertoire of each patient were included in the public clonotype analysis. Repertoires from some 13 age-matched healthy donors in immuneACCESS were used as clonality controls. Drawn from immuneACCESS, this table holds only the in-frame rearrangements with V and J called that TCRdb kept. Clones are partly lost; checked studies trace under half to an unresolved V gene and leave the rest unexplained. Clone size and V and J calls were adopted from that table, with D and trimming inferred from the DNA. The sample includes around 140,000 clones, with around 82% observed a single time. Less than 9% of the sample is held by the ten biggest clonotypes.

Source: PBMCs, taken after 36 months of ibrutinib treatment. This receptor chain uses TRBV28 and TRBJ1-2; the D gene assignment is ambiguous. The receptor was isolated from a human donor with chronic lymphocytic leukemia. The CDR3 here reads CASSLPAYRRDYGYTF. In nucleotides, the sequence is TGTGCCAGCAGTTTACCAGCATACCGGAGAGACTATGGCTACACCTTC.